The source of this T cell receptor (beta chain) is a study of STAT5B mutations in CD4+ large granular lymphocyte leukemia. The study, taken as a whole, reports: Roughly 27% of private leukemic clonotypes occurred rarely in other patients' non-leukemic repertoires.

In regard to this clone: What it binds is not known.

The protocol was immunoSEQ multiplex PCR, while the TCRdb copy is restricted to in-frame clones and leaves out a portion. The repertoire holds approximately 32,000 clones, with approximately 88% as singletons. The length of the CDR3 is 14 residues. The J segment lost 1 base and the V segment lost 2 bases, leaving 4 bases of the junction unmatched. Germline V lookup: CDR1 GTSNPN, CDR2 SVGIG (reference sequence). The TCR originated in a human donor in good health. Sequenced: CD4+ T cells from blood buffy coats. V usage is TRBV30 and J usage is TRBJ1-2, with 7 bases matching TRBD1. The CDR3 spells CAWSKGAGNYGYTF. The CDR3, as DNA: TGTGCCTGGAGTAAGGGGGCGGGTAACTATGGCTACACCTTC.